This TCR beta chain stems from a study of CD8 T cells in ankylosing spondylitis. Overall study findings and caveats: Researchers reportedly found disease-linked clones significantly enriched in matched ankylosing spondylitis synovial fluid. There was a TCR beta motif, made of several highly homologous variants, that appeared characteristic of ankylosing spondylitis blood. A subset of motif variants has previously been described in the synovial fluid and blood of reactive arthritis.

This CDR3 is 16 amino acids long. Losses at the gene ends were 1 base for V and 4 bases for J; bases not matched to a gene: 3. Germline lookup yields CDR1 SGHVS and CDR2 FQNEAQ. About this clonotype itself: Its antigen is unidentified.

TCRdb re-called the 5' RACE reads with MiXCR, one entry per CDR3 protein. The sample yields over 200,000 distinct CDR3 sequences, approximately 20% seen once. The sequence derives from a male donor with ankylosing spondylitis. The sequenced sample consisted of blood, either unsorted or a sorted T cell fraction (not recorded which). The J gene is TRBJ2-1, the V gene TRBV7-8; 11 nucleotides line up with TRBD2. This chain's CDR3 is CASSLVLAGEYNEQFF. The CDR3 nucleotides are TGTGCCAGCAGCTTAGTACTAGCGGGAGAGTACAATGAGCAGTTCTTC.